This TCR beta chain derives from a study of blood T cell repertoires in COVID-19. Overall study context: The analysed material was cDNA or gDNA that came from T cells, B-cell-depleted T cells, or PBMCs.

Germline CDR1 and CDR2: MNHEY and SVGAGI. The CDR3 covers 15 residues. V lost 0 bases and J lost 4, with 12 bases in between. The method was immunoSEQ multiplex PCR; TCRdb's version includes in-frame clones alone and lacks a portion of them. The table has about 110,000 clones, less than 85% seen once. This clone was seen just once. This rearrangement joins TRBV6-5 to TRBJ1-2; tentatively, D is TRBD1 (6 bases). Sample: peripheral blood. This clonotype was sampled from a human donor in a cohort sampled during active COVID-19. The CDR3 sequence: CASSYSYRVVYGYTF. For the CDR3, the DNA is TGTGCCAGCAGTTACTCCTACAGGGTTGTCTATGGCTACACCTTC.